These 6 T cell receptor beta chains came from one sample sequenced in a study of cytomegalovirus exposure and HLA in healthy donors. Use of 60 Vbeta and 13 Jbeta primers characterized the PCR. Method: immunoSEQ multiplex PCR; TCRdb's copy keeps in-frame clones and lacks some. The sample carries around 140,000 clones, approximately 80% recorded once. Sequencing input: PBMCs. Every receptor here comes from a male donor in good health and CMV-seronegative.

The chain joins TRBV2 to TRBJ2-7; tentative D call: TRBD2 (6 bases). The V end was cut by 3 bases, the J end by 5 bases, with 14 bases between. The CDR3 sequence is 14 residues long. Germline V gene lookup returns CDR1 SNHLY and CDR2 FYNNEI. CDR3 in amino acids: CASSEEGGGHEQYF. In DNA, the CDR3 is TGTGCCAGCAGTGAGGAAGGCGGAGGGCACGAGCAGTACTTC.

The V call is TRBV7-3, the J call TRBJ1-2; TRBD1 matches 7 bases. Germline CDR1 SGHTA, CDR2 FQGTGA. This CDR3 is 14 amino acids long. V lost 5 bases to trimming and J lost 7 bases; unmatched junction nucleotides: 10. The CDR3 nucleotides read TGTGCCAGCAGCCAACAACGGACAGGCGTTGGCTACACCTTC. This translates into CASSQQRTGVGYTF.

This chain joins TRBV5-1 and TRBJ1-2, with no clear D. CDR1 SGHRS and CDR2 YFSETQ come from the germline V gene. CDR3 size: 11 residues. V was shortened by 0 bases and J by 11 bases, with 8 bases between the two germline ends. CDR3 nucleotides: TGCGCCAGCAGCTTGGGAGAGGCTTACACCTTC. As protein: CASSLGEAYTF.

The genes are TRBV11-3 and TRBJ2-5; the D gene is possibly TRBD2 (5 bases). The CDR3 length is 15 residues. Germline values: CDR1 SGHNT, CDR2 YENEEA. V shed 1 base and J shed 3 bases, with 12 bases lying between them. In DNA form, the CDR3 reads TGTGCCAGCAGCTTAGGTGCGGGCGAAGAAGAGACCCAGTACTTC. This codes for CASSLGAGEEETQYF. Based on the CDR3 plus reference TRBV11-3 and TRBJ2-5, the full variable domain is EAGVVQSPRYKIIEKKQPVAFWCNPISGHNTLYWYLQNLGQGPELLIRYENEEAVDDSQLPKDRFSAERLKGVDSTLKIQPAELGDSAVYLCASSLGAGEEETQYFGPGTRLLVL.

The rearrangement joins TRBV5-1 to TRBJ1-3; the D gene is possibly TRBD1 (6 bases). The V gene lost 3 bases and the J gene lost 1 base, with 11 bases spanning the gap. In germline, CDR1 is SGHRS, CDR2 YFSETQ. The CDR3 has 15 amino acids. The CDR3 spells CASSSGTNSGNTIYF. CDR3 in DNA: TGCGCCAGCAGCTCCGGGACAAATTCTGGAAACACCATATATTTT.

This chain joins TRBV28 and TRBJ1-1, with 7 bases aligning to TRBD1. With 1 base clipped from V and 0 bases from J, the junction kept 2 bases outside the gene matches. This CDR3 region has 15 residues. Germline CDR1 is MDHEN and CDR2 is SYDVKM. CDR3 bases: TGTGCCAGCAGTTTATCCGGACAGGTGAACACTGAAGCTTTCTTT. As protein: CASSLSGQVNTEAFF.